Following are 27 T cell receptor beta chains from one sample sequenced in a study of blood T cell repertoires in COVID-19 (dated by TCRdb to about 2020). To prepare the library, the immunoSEQ multiplex PCR assay was applied. Drawn from immuneACCESS, this table holds only the in-frame rearrangements with V and J called that TCRdb kept. Clones are partly lost; checked studies trace under half to an unresolved V gene and leave the rest unexplained. Recorded for this sample are some 150,000 clones; about 80% of them occurred a single time. Together, the top ten hold over 2.5% of the sample. Sequencing was performed on peripheral blood. These receptors were obtained from a woman of 80 years or more with acute or convalescent COVID-19.

This chain uses TRBV28 with TRBJ2-7, with D perhaps TRBD2 (6 bases). V was pared by 2 bases and J by 0 bases, with 11 bases between. The CDR3 sequence is 15 residues long. Germline V gene data show CDR1 as MDHEN and CDR2 as SYDVKM. CDR3 bases: TGTGCCAGCAGTTTACTCGGGGGAAACTCCTACGAGCAGTACTTC. Translation gives CASSLLGGNSYEQYF.

J is TRBJ2-7 and V is TRBV6-5; possibly TRBD1 for D (6 bases). The CDR3 sequence is 13 residues long. Germline loops: CDR1 MNHEY, CDR2 SVGAGI. With 6 bases removed from V and 3 bases from J, the gap between germline ends came to 12 bases. In DNA form, the CDR3 reads TGTGCCAGCAGCCCCCGACAGGACTACGAGCAGTACTTC. It encodes CASSPRQDYEQYF.

Here the CDR3 DNA reads TGTGCCAGCAGCCAAGATCGGTCGGGGGTTTTAGCTTTCTTT. It translates to CASSQDRSGVLAFF. The rearrangement links TRBV14 to TRBJ1-1; TRBD1 might be the D (5 bases). Trimming left V 0 bases short and J 10 bases short, with 15 bases between. The CDR3 runs to 14 residues. The germline CDR1 and CDR2 sequences are SGHDN and FVKESK.

CDR3 DNA: TGCAGCGTTGTAATAGCGGCCAAGGCAGATACGCAGTATTTT. This sequence encodes CSVVIAAKADTQYF. The V and J genes are TRBV29-1 and TRBJ2-3; a weak D match, TRBD2 (6 bases). Germline V lookup: CDR1 SQVTM, CDR2 ANQGSEA. Trimming pared 4 bases from V and 4 bases from J, leaving 15 bases between. The CDR3 consists of 14 residues.

V gene TRBV7-2 combines with J gene TRBJ2-7, with 10 bases fitting TRBD1. This CDR3 contains 14 residues. Trimming took 0 bases from V and 4 from J; bases not matched to a gene: 0. Germline lookup yields CDR1 SGHTA and CDR2 FQGNSA. This CDR3 is CASSLADRGYEQYF. The CDR3 bases are TGTGCCAGCAGCTTAGCGGACAGGGGGTACGAGCAGTACTTC.

V usage is TRBV5-4 and J usage is TRBJ1-5; 9 positions agree with TRBD1. Trimming removed 1 base from V and 4 bases from J; junction bases left unmatched: 3. Germline CDR1 SGHNT, CDR2 YYREEE (reference sequence). This CDR3 spans 15 amino acids. The CDR3 loop reads CASSLSGQGNQPQHF. In nucleotides, the CDR3 is TGTGCCAGCAGCTTGTCGGGACAGGGAAATCAGCCCCAGCATTTT.

V usage is TRBV5-1 and J usage is TRBJ2-6; the D gene is possibly TRBD1 (5 bases). Germline V lookup: CDR1 SGHRS, CDR2 YFSETQ. CDR3 length: 15 residues. V was clipped by 4 bases and J by 0 bases, with 8 bases between them. The CDR3 loop is CASSATGSGANVLTF. Written as DNA, the CDR3 is TGCGCCAGCAGCGCCACAGGCTCTGGGGCCAACGTCCTGACTTTC.

The gene calls are TRBV6-6 and TRBJ2-7; the D is unclear. V gave up 5 bases and J gave up 7 bases, with 18 bases separating them. The CDR3 totals 14 residues. Germline assignment: CDR1 MNHNY and CDR2 SVGAGI (reference sequence). The CDR3 DNA reads TGTGCCAGCAGTCCCATGGAGCGTACGTTTGAGCAGTACTTC. Encoded protein: CASSPMERTFEQYF.

A single count supports this clone. The chain carries TRBV7-2 and TRBJ1-1; no firm D call. V lost 6 bases, J lost 3 bases, and 11 bases lay in between. This CDR3 has 13 amino acids. CDR1 and CDR2 (germline): SGHTA, FQGNSA. The CDR3 here is CASRIDTDTEAFF. The CDR3, as DNA: TGTGCCAGCAGAATTGACACGGACACTGAAGCTTTCTTT.

For the CDR3, the DNA is TGTGCCAGCAGCCCCCCCGACAGGGGATCCTACAATGAGCAGTTCTTC. It encodes CASSPPDRGSYNEQFF. The chain employs TRBV5-4 and TRBJ2-1; 8 nucleotides match TRBD1. Looked up from germline, CDR1 is SGHNT and CDR2 is YYREEE (reference sequence). With V trimmed by 4 bases and J by 1 base, 7 bases remained unmatched. The length of the CDR3 is 16 residues. Combining the CDR3 with reference TRBV5-4 and TRBJ2-1 gives the whole variable domain ETGVTQSPTHLIKTRGQQVTLRCSSQSGHNTVSWYQQALGQGPQFIFQYYREEENGRGNFPPRFSGLQFPNYSSELNVNALELDDSALYLCASSPPDRGSYNEQFFGPGTRLTVL.

The V call is TRBV5-8, the J call TRBJ1-2, with 7 bases identical to TRBD1. The V segment lost 4 bases and the J segment 6 bases; nucleotides outside the gene matches: 9. CDR3 size: 14 residues. Germline CDR1 reads SGHTS; CDR2 reads YDEGEE. CDR3 nucleotides: TGTGCCAGCAGCCCTGACAGGGACTTTGATGGCTACACCTTC. Translated: CASSPDRDFDGYTF.

The chain is built from TRBV23-1 and TRBJ1-1; D gene ambiguous. TRBV23-1 is marked as an open reading frame, function uncertain. V shed 7 bases and J shed 6 bases, with 12 bases lying between them. CDR3 length: 12 residues. The CDR3 here is CASTFLAAEAFF. The CDR3 DNA reads as TGCGCCAGCACTTTCCTGGCGGCTGAAGCTTTCTTT.

This chain uses TRBV7-2 with TRBJ2-1, with D possibly TRBD1 on 6 matching bases. V was pared by 1 base and J by 8 bases, with 12 bases between. The CDR3 is 14 amino acids. From germline, CDR1 is SGHTA and CDR2 FQGNSA. The CDR3 protein is CASSLGSGGDEQFF. In DNA form, the CDR3 reads TGTGCCAGCAGCTTAGGATCTGGGGGCGATGAGCAGTTCTTC.

The V gene is TRBV7-8, the J gene TRBJ1-2; 7 bases line up with TRBD1. Germline V CDR1 and CDR2: SGHVS, FQNEAQ. The CDR3 runs to 16 residues. V dropped 0 bases and J dropped 5; count of bases not matched to a gene: 9. CDR3 protein: CASSLATGEGWYGYTF. The CDR3 DNA is TGTGCCAGCAGCTTAGCCACAGGGGAAGGATGGTATGGCTACACCTTC.

This sequence joins TRBV6-4 and TRBJ2-1, with TRBD2 matching 8 bases. Germline trimming cut 6 bases from V and 0 bases from J; bases unmatched to any gene: 10. This CDR3 has 17 amino acids. The V gene's germline CDR1 is MRHNA and CDR2 SNTAGT. The DNA for the CDR3 is TGTGCCAGCAGCCAGACCCCGGGGGGGAGCTCCTACAATGAGCAGTTCTTC. Protein: CASSQTPGGSSYNEQFF.

This clone was counted once. The chain recombines TRBV24-1 with TRBJ1-2; D unresolved. Trimming left V 8 bases short and J 7 bases short, with 13 bases between. The V gene's germline CDR1 is KGHDR and CDR2 SFDVKD. The CDR3 consists of 12 residues. CDR3 in amino acids: CATKTWAGGYTF. In DNA form, the CDR3 reads TGTGCCACCAAGACGTGGGCTGGTGGCTACACCTTC.

This clone was seen only a few times. The CDR3: CASSIWGVAGGDGTQYF. CDR3 sequence (DNA): TGTGCCAGTAGTATTTGGGGTGTAGCGGGGGGCGATGGGACGCAGTATTTT. The chain joins TRBV19 to TRBJ2-3, with 10 nucleotides matching TRBD2. This CDR3 is built from 17 residues. Germline-derived CDR1 and CDR2 are LNHDA and SQIVND (reference sequence). With V trimmed by 3 bases and J by 9 bases, 15 bases remained unmatched.

The CDR3 bases are TGCAGCGCGCTTGACAGACTGAACACTGAAGCTTTCTTT. It yields the protein CSALDRLNTEAFF. The chain employs TRBV29-1 and TRBJ1-1, with a tentative D call TRBD1 (5 bases). The CDR3 consists of 13 residues. Germline CDR1 reads SQVTM; CDR2 reads ANQGSEA. V dropped 7 bases and J dropped 0 bases, with 12 bases sitting between them.

The chain links TRBV3-1 (or the pseudogene TRBV3-2) to TRBJ1-2; TRBD1 matches 7 bases. Germline CDR1 reads LGHDT; CDR2 reads YNNKEL (reference sequence). CDR3 size: 14 residues. V shed 3 bases, J shed 1 base, and the junction held 2 bases outside the gene matches. In nucleotides, the CDR3 is TGTGCCAGCAGCCACCAGGGGGTTAACTATGGCTACACCTTC. Translated: CASSHQGVNYGYTF.

This CDR3 is CASSLVPGTSGGPGELFF. DNA of the CDR3: TGTGCCAGCAGCTTGGTTCCCGGGACTAGCGGTGGTCCCGGGGAGCTGTTTTTT. J is TRBJ2-2 and V is TRBV5-6, with 11 bases fitting TRBD2. The CDR3 loop spans 18 amino acids. Germline V gene data show CDR1 as SGHDT and CDR2 as YYEEEE. V gave up 0 bases and J gave up 6 bases; unmatched junction bases: 10.

V is TRBV6-4 and J is TRBJ2-1; TRBD1 is a possible D gene (5 bases). Deletions cut 0 bases from V and 2 bases from J, with 8 bases between. CDR3 size: 15 residues. Germline V CDR1 and CDR2: MRHNA, SNTAGT. CDR3 residues: CASSDSGLAYNEQFF. The CDR3 DNA reads TGTGCCAGCAGTGACTCGGGGCTGGCCTACAATGAGCAGTTCTTC.

The chain links TRBV4-1 to TRBJ2-5; TRBD1 matches at 8 bases. The CDR3 consists of 13 residues. Germline lookup yields CDR1 MGHRA and CDR2 YSYEKL. V lost 6 bases and J lost 4; bases outside the gene matches: 4. In nucleotides, the CDR3 is TGCGCCAGCAGACCCACAGGGGGAGAGACCCAGTACTTC. Translation: CASRPTGGETQYF.

J is TRBJ2-5 and V is TRBV9; the match to TRBD2 covers 8 bases. V shed 4 bases and J 5 bases; nucleotides not matched to a gene: 13. Germline lookup yields CDR1 SGDLS and CDR2 YYNGEE. This CDR3 contains 16 residues. Written as DNA, the CDR3 is TGTGCCAGCAGCCCCGGAAGGGCGGGGGGCTGGGAGACCCAGTACTTC. Its protein product is CASSPGRAGGWETQYF.

The chain combines TRBV11-3 with TRBJ2-7; 10 nucleotides align to TRBD1. CDR1 and CDR2 from the germline V gene are SGHNT and YENEEA. Trimming cost V 3 bases and J 5 bases; bases outside gene matches: 1. CDR3 size: 13 residues. The CDR3 bases are TGTGCCAGCAGCTTGACAGGGGGCAACGAGCAGTACTTC. It yields the protein CASSLTGGNEQYF.

V gene TRBV5-4 combines with J gene TRBJ2-1; 8 nucleotides line up with TRBD2. This CDR3 contains 14 residues. The J segment lost 5 bases and the V segment lost 4 bases, leaving 5 bases of the junction unmatched. Per germline, CDR1 SGHNT and CDR2 YYREEE (reference sequence). The CDR3 DNA is TGTGCCAGCAGCCTTGGCGGGGGGCACAATGAGCAGTTCTTC. Its protein is CASSLGGGHNEQFF. The full variable domain, completed using reference TRBV5-4 and TRBJ2-1, is ETGVTQSPTHLIKTRGQQVTLRCSSQSGHNTVSWYQQALGQGPQFIFQYYREEENGRGNFPPRFSGLQFPNYSSELNVNALELDDSALYLCASSLGGGHNEQFFGPGTRLTVL.

This clone occurred once. The chain combines TRBV2 with TRBJ1-6, with TRBD1 matching 7 bases. Germline lookup yields CDR1 SNHLY and CDR2 FYNNEI. V gave up 8 bases and J gave up 6 bases; unmatched junction bases: 4. This CDR3 comprises 13 residues. CDR3 DNA sequence: TGTGCCAGCCCCGGGACAGCTAATTCACCCCTCCACTTT. This sequence encodes CASPGTANSPLHF.

The J gene is TRBJ1-4, the V gene TRBV2; 8 positions agree with TRBD1. Trimming took 1 base from V and 5 from J; bases not matched to a gene: 3. The germline gives CDR1 SNHLY, CDR2 FYNNEI. The CDR3 has 15 amino acids. Written as DNA, the CDR3 is TGTGCCAGCAGTGAAGTTACAGGGGGAAATGAAAAACTGTTTTTT. Translation gives CASSEVTGGNEKLFF. The whole variable domain, remainder taken from reference TRBV2 and TRBJ1-4, is EPEVTQTPSHQVTQMGQEVILRCVPISNHLYFYWYRQILGQKVEFLVSFYNNEISEKSEIFDDQFSVERPDGSNFTLKIRSTKLEDSAMYFCASSEVTGGNEKLFFGSGTQLSVL.